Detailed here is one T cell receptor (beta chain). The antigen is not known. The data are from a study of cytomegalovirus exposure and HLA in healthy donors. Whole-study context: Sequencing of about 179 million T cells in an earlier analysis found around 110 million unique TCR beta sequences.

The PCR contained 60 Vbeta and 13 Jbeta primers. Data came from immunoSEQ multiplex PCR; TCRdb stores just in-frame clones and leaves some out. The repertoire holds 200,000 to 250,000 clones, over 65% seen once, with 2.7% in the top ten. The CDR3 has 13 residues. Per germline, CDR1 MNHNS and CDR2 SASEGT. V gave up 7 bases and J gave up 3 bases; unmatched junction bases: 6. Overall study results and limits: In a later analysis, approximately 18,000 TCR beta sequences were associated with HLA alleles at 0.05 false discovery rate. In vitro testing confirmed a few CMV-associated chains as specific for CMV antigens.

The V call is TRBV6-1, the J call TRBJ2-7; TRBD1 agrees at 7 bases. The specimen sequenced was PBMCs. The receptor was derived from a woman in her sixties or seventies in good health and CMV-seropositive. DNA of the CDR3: TGTGCCAGCACCGGTTGGGACAGCTACGAGCAGTACTTC. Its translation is CASTGWDSYEQYF.